What follows are 4 T cell receptor beta chains derived from one specimen sequenced in a study of metastatic and nonmetastatic thyroid tumors. Via MiXCR, TCRdb re-called the PCR reads. The sample gives under 35,000 clones, just under 25% of which show up once; around 9.6% is in the top ten. Before thyroid surgery, none of the patients had received any treatment. The sequencing sample was made of blood. The source is a female donor with papillary thyroid cancer or a benign thyroid nodule (not recorded which). Some clones in this sample may be carry-over from other donors' samples.

This clone occurred many times. CDR3 loop: CSALDRLPYNEQFF. DNA of the CDR3: TGCAGTGCTCTGGACAGGTTACCCTACAATGAGCAGTTCTTC. This sequence joins TRBV20-1 and TRBJ2-1; TRBD1 matches at 7 bases. Germline loops: CDR1 DFQATT, CDR2 SNEGSKA (reference sequence). V lost 5 bases to trimming and J lost 2 bases; unmatched junction nucleotides: 6. This CDR3 comprises 14 residues.

This sequence joins TRBV4-1 and TRBJ1-4; D possibly corresponds to TRBD1 (5 bases). This CDR3 spans 14 amino acids. Trimming removed 7 bases from V and 8 bases from J, with 17 bases in between. Germline V lookup: CDR1 MGHRA, CDR2 YSYEKL. The CDR3 spells CASTIDRAGEKLFF. The DNA for the CDR3 is TGCGCCAGCACCATCGACAGAGCCGGCGAAAAACTGTTTTTT.

This clone was counted at least ten times. The chain couples TRBV7-9 to TRBJ1-2; tentative D call: TRBD1 (6 bases). The CDR3 is made up of 13 amino acids. With 6 bases removed from V and 7 bases from J, the gap between germline ends came to 15 bases. CDR1 is SEHNR and CDR2 is FQNEAQ in the germline V gene (reference sequence). This chain's CDR3 is CASSPQGGVGYTF. The CDR3, as DNA: TGTGCCAGCAGTCCACAGGGAGGAGTTGGCTACACCTTC.

A word on this clone: At one boundary the junction diverges from the germline segment, which might be a read error. The genes are TRBV24-1 and TRBJ1-5; the D gene is possibly TRBD1 (6 bases). CDR1 is KGHDR and CDR2 is SFDVKD in the germline V gene. The CDR3 runs to 15 residues. CDR3 amino acids: CGTSEPGEPNQTQHF. The CDR3 nucleotides are TGTGGCACCAGTGAACCAGGGGAGCCCAATCAGACGCAGCATTTT.